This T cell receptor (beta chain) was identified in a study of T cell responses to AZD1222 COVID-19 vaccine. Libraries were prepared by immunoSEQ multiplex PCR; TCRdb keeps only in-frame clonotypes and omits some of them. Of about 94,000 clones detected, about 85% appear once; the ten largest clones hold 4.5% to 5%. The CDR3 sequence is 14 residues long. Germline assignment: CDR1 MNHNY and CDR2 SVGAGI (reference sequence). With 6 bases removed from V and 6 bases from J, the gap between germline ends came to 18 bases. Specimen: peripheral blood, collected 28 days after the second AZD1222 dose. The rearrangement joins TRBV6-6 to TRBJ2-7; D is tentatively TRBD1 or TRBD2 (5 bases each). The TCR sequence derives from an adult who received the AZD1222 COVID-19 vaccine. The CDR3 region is CASSLSGGRAEQYF. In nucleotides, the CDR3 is TGTGCCAGCAGCCTGTCTGGGGGAAGGGCCGAGCAGTACTTC.